This entry describes one T cell receptor (beta chain). This clone has more than one count but fewer than ten. Its antigen has not been determined. Base qualities were left out, and no much larger clone turns up one base away. The entire isolated RNA was reverse transcribed using the High Capacity cDNA Reverse Transcription Kit, and thus expressed TCRB transcripts were sequenced. Deep immunoSEQ sequencing was performed on naive, central memory and regulatory T cell samples, with an average of around 3.5 million total reads per sample. After sorted cells were lysed in RLT buffer, RNA was extracted with DNase-treated RNeasy Micro or Mini kits, with the choice depending on cell number. To prevent cross-contamination, every cell subset was processed on its own, while patient and healthy donor samples were processed together. Using the immunoSEQ multiplex PCR, TCRB sequences were amplified from cDNA into 87-bp fragments spanning the CDR3 region. The amplicons were sequenced using the Illumina HiSeq platform. Turning to the authors' computational methods: Synthetic template baselines were used to correct PCR bias computationally, reads within Hamming distance 2 were collapsed together, and singletons that could not be merged were discarded. Reads were aligned against IMGT to assign V, D and J genes, CDR3 length and insertions or deletions at six rearrangement sites. Clonotype counts were normalized to sorted cell number within each subset before computing true diversity and Gini coefficients with the tcR R package. The overlap coefficient, calculated on TCRB nucleotide sequences, was used to quantify repertoire sharing. TCRdb took over this immuneACCESS table, retaining in-frame rearrangements with V and J assigned. Such tables are incomplete; in checked studies, under half of the missing clones stem from an unresolved V gene, and the remainder is unexplained. The V and J calls and the clone size are those of that table, but D and trimming were determined from the DNA. Present in this sample are about 150,000 clones, approximately 7.8% of which were seen just once. About 1% of the sample is held by the ten biggest clonotypes.

Each donor gave one peripheral blood draw, approximately 120 mL on average, collected into heparinised tubes. A BD FACSAria II was used to sort naive, central memory, regulatory and stem cell-like memory CD4+ T cells with a panel that included CD45RO, CCR7, CD25, CD127, CD95 and CD27. Every sorted population had a purity above 98%. PBMCs were isolated right away by Lymphoprep density gradient centrifugation and were stained directly, without culture. To minimize batch effects, samples were stained and sorted in pairs, one healthy donor with one patient per experiment. This specimen belongs to a study of beta chain features in type 1 diabetes (dated by TCRdb to 2016 to 2019). A note on the overall study: Mean age, gender distribution, total cell number and subset yield were not different between patients and healthy donors. In the study, TCRB repertoires of sorted circulating CD4+ T cell subsets from recently diagnosed type 1 diabetes patients were compared with those of matched healthy donors. A total of 100 million to 110 million sorted cells were examined across all samples, and a strong correlation was observed between cell number per subset and RNA yield. Whereas all 28 donors provided naive and central memory subsets, regulatory and stem cell-like memory subsets were isolated from just 8 patients and roughly 8 healthy donors. General findings and caveats noted by the study authors: Patients with type 1 diabetes made fewer insertions and deleted more nucleotides at VDJ recombination sites, implying thymic rearrangement abnormalities. Type 1 diabetes patients showed a moderate but significant shortening of TCRB CDR3 length in all four CD4+ subsets. Shorter templates might have been favored by PCR, but patient and control samples were amplified and corrected together, so both groups would have been affected equally by any skew. Naive, central memory and regulatory TCRB repertoires appeared to be more alike among patients than among healthy donors. Because cDNA rather than genomic DNA was sequenced, highly expressing activated cells could have been over-represented, although no difference in activation and CD3 levels was found between groups. Because the HLA sub-analyses included only small numbers of individuals, any influence of HLA type on TCRB rearrangement was left unresolved.

Sequencing was done on a sample of central memory CD4+ T cells from blood. This clonotype was sampled from a middle-aged woman with type 1 diabetes.

The CDR3 protein: CAWSPVSYEQYF. The DNA is TGTGCCTGGAGTCCGGTCTCCTACGAGCAGTACTTC. The chain links TRBV30 with TRBJ2-5, with the D gene too uncertain to name. The DNA end favors TRBJ2-7, so the J call may be wrong. CDR1 GTSNPN and CDR2 SVGIG were looked up in the germline V gene (reference sequence). Inclusive of the bounding cysteine and phenylalanine, the CDR3 is 12 residues long. CDR3 DNA only is kept here, 36 bases in frame from base 1.